These T cell receptor beta chains were read from a single sample in a study of blood T cell repertoires in COVID-19. The table came from immunoSEQ multiplex PCR; TCRdb's copy has only in-frame clones and leaves some out. The sample lists roughly 290,000 clones, under 90% seen once, with 1.7% in the top ten. Sequencing was performed on PBMCs or T cells enriched from blood (not recorded which). These receptors all come from a middle-aged woman who had recovered from COVID-19. Both conserved end residues are part of each CDR3. A D gene is named only where the DNA matches it firmly. For some rows the clone size is stated as once, few or many, or as a class when expanded; others skip it.

cdr3_length j_call v_call d_call clone_size cdr3_nt cdr3_aa
15 TRBJ1-4 TRBV19 NA NA TGTGCCAGTAGTATCCAGTCTCAAGCGGGTGAAAAACTGTTTTTT CASSIQSQAGEKLFF
14 TRBJ1-5 TRBV27 TRBD1 NA TGTGCCAGCAGTTCGCAGGGGGCCATTCAGCCCCAGCATTTT CASSSQGAIQPQHF
18 TRBJ1-1 TRBV27 TRBD1 NA TGTGCCAGCAGTAGAAAGGGGGGGTGGACAGGGGGGAACACTGAAGCTTTCTTT CASSRKGGWTGGNTEAFF
13 TRBJ1-2 TRBV2 TRBD1 NA TGTGCCAGCAGATGGACAGGGGGTACTGGCTACACCTTC CASRWTGGTGYTF
15 TRBJ2-5 TRBV27 TRBD2 NA TGTGCCAGCGCCCGGAGGCAGGTGGGAGGGGAGACCCAGTACTTC CASARRQVGGETQYF
15 TRBJ1-5 TRBV29-1 TRBD1 NA TGCAGCGTTGACCTGGGACAGGGGGGTAGGGGGCCCCAGCATTTT CSVDLGQGGRGPQHF
12 TRBJ1-1 TRBV2 NA NA TGTGCCAGCAGAGTAAACGGAGAGGAAGCTTTCTTT CASRVNGEEAFF
12 TRBJ2-7 TRBV12-3/TRBV12-4 TRBD1 NA TGTGCCAGCAGGGACAGGGGCTACGAGCAGTACTTC CASRDRGYEQYF
17 TRBJ2-6 TRBV7-3 TRBD1 NA TGTGCCAGCAGCTTAACAGGGACAGTAACTGGGGCCAACGTCCTGACTTTC CASSLTGTVTGANVLTF
15 TRBJ1-1 TRBV11-2 TRBD1 NA TGTGCCAGCAGCAACGCATTCAGGGGGCTCCCTGAAGCTTTCTTT CASSNAFRGLPEAFF
13 TRBJ2-2 TRBV9 NA NA TGTGCCAGCAGCGTAGCAAATTCCGGGGAGCTGTTTTTT CASSVANSGELFF
13 TRBJ2-2 TRBV2 TRBD1 NA TGTGCCAGCAGCCGACAGGGGACCGGGGAGCTGTTTTTT CASSRQGTGELFF
12 TRBJ2-3 TRBV2 NA NA TGTGCCAGCGGTCCCCCGAGAGATACGCAGTATTTT CASGPPRDTQYF
13 TRBJ1-2 TRBV3-1/TRBV3-2 NA once TGTGCCAGCAGCCCTCTTTTGGAGGGGGGCTACACCTTC CASSPLLEGGYTF
19 TRBJ2-2 TRBV18 TRBD2 NA TGTGCCAGCTCACCCCCTAGACTAGCGAGTACCCTGAACACCGGGGAGCTGTTTTTT CASSPPRLASTLNTGELFF
14 TRBJ1-4 TRBV7-2 NA once TGTGCCAGCAGCTTAGGGGCCAGATCCGAAAAACTGTTTTTT CASSLGARSEKLFF
13 TRBJ2-1 TRBV7-2 TRBD1 NA TGTGCCAGCAGCTCAGGGGGCTACAATGAGCAGTTCTTC CASSSGGYNEQFF
13 TRBJ2-7 TRBV7-3 TRBD2 NA TGTGCCAGCAGCTTAACCGGCGGGAGCGAGCAGTACTTC CASSLTGGSEQYF
15 TRBJ2-5 TRBV5-1 TRBD2 NA TGCGCCAGCGGCCTAGCGGGGGGACTTTGGGAGACCCAGTACTTC CASGLAGGLWETQYF
19 TRBJ2-3 TRBV29-1 TRBD2 few TGCAGCGCCCCACGAGCTACTAGCGGGAGGTATGGTAGCACAGATACGCAGTATTTT CSAPRATSGRYGSTDTQYF
14 TRBJ2-3 TRBV19 NA NA TGTGCCAGTAGTATAGGACAAACGACAGATACGCAGTATTTT CASSIGQTTDTQYF
15 TRBJ2-7 TRBV6-5 NA once TGTGCCAGCAGTTATCTTCGGGGAGGAGGGTACGAGCAGTACTTC CASSYLRGGGYEQYF
14 TRBJ1-5 TRBV6-5 NA NA TGTGCCAGCAGTAGGGGGACAAGGGATCAGCCCCAGCATTTT CASSRGTRDQPQHF
12 TRBJ2-1 TRBV10-3 NA NA TGTGCCATCGGGGCCGCCCTCAATGAGCAGTTCTTC CAIGAALNEQFF
14 TRBJ1-6 TRBV5-1 TRBD1 NA TGCGCCAGCAGCATCGGGACAGTTTCTTCACCCCTCCACTTT CASSIGTVSSPLHF
13 TRBJ1-2 TRBV5-1 NA NA TGCGCCAGCAGTGAGGGAGGGAGTGAAGGCTACACCTTC CASSEGGSEGYTF
13 TRBJ1-2 TRBV18 NA NA TGTGCCAGCTCCCCCCCAGGGCATTATGGCTACACCTTC CASSPPGHYGYTF
14 TRBJ2-1 TRBV30 NA NA TGTGCCTGGAGGCGTGGGGGGGCCCCAGATGAGCAGTTCTTC CAWRRGGAPDEQFF
14 TRBJ1-2 TRBV5-1 NA once TGCGCCAGCAGCTTGGGAGGGGGTAACTATGGCTACACCTTC CASSLGGGNYGYTF
13 TRBJ2-5 TRBV9 NA NA TGTGCCAGCAGCGGTACAACGCAAGAGACCCAGTACTTC CASSGTTQETQYF
17 TRBJ2-3 TRBV7-2 TRBD2 NA TGTGCCAGCAGCTTAGCTAGGCTAGCGGGTTGGACAGATACGCAGTATTTT CASSLARLAGWTDTQYF
15 TRBJ1-3 TRBV7-2 NA NA TGTGCCAGCAGCCTCGGACAGTTGGGGGGAAACACCATATATTTT CASSLGQLGGNTIYF
11 TRBJ2-7 TRBV30 NA NA TGTGCCTGGATAGGGCCAAGGGGTCGGTACTTC CAWIGPRGRYF
16 TRBJ2-2 TRBV7-6 TRBD2 NA TGTGCCAGCAGCTTAAGGCGGGGGGGCAACACCGGGGAGCTGTTTTTT CASSLRRGGNTGELFF
16 TRBJ1-6 TRBV7-2 NA NA TGTGCCAGCAGCTTGGGACCGGACAGATATAATTCACCCCTCCACTTT CASSLGPDRYNSPLHF
14 TRBJ1-2 TRBV24-1 NA NA TGTGCCACCAGTGACAACTCCGGGACACGGGGCTACACCTTC CATSDNSGTRGYTF
13 TRBJ1-1 TRBV9 TRBD1 NA TGTGCCAGCAGCGCGGGACAGGGCACTGAAGCTTTCTTT CASSAGQGTEAFF
16 TRBJ1-2 TRBV6-5 TRBD1 NA TGTGCCAGCAGTTACAGTGGGACAGGGTTCAGCTATGGCTACACCTTC CASSYSGTGFSYGYTF
12 TRBJ1-6 TRBV10-3 NA NA TGTGCCATCAGTGCCGGTAATTCACCCCTCCACTTT CAISAGNSPLHF
15 TRBJ2-7 TRBV15 TRBD1 once TGTGCCACCAGCAGACCAGGACAGGGATATACAGAGCAGTACTTC CATSRPGQGYTEQYF
15 TRBJ1-6 TRBV3-1/TRBV3-2 NA once TGTGCCAGCAGCCGATCCTTAACAGGGATTTCACCCCTCCACTTT CASSRSLTGISPLHF
15 TRBJ2-1 TRBV7-9 TRBD2 NA TGTGCCAGCAGCTCCCGGGTAGCGGGAGTGGGTGAGCAGTTCTTC CASSSRVAGVGEQFF
17 TRBJ1-3 TRBV4-1 TRBD1 NA TGCGCCAGCAGCCCAGGACAGGGCACTTACTCTGGAAACACCATATATTTT CASSPGQGTYSGNTIYF
14 TRBJ2-3 TRBV7-3 NA NA TGTGCCAGCAGCTCCGGGGTTTCCACAGATACGCAGTATTTT CASSSGVSTDTQYF
16 TRBJ2-5 TRBV3-1/TRBV3-2 TRBD1 NA TGTGCCAGCAGCCCGCGACAGGGGAGATTCCAAGAGACCCAGTACTTC CASSPRQGRFQETQYF